This paragraph covers one T cell receptor beta chain sequence. The antigen is not known. These data are taken from a study of cytomegalovirus exposure and HLA in healthy donors. Notes on the study in general: The sole available immune exposure information was CMV serostatus.

Trimming left V 7 bases short and J 4 bases short, with 20 bases between. The CDR3 is 15 residues long. The germline gives CDR1 LNHDA, CDR2 SQIVND (reference sequence). Amplification used 60 Vbeta primers and 13 Jbeta primers. Measured with immunoSEQ multiplex PCR; TCRdb has only the in-frame clones, and not every one. Of over 150,000 clones in the sample, 65% to 80% are singletons; the top ten hold approximately 2.4%. The chain combines TRBV19 with TRBJ2-7; a possible D gene is TRBD1 (7 bases). The source of this sequence is a woman aged 40 to 50 in good health and CMV-seropositive. Sequencing was done on a sample of PBMCs. DNA for the CDR3: TGTGCCAGTACCCCCCGACAGGGAGGCATTTACGAGCAGTACTTC. This codes for CASTPRQGGIYEQYF.